Below are 21 T cell receptor beta chains sequenced from a single sample in a study of spatial heterogeneity in lung cancer. Indicated time point: sample taken at primary tumor resection. TCRdb processed the 5' RACE reads anew with MiXCR; each CDR3 protein has one entry. The data contain tens of thousands of distinct CDR3 sequences, around 5.2% of them singletons. This sample comprised PBMCs, obtained at surgery. These receptors originate from a female donor with early-stage non-small cell lung cancer.

This clonotype appeared many times. The chain is built from TRBV25-1 and TRBJ1-4; D is undetermined. V lost 3 bases to trimming and J lost 8 bases, with 16 bases between them. Germline CDR1 and CDR2: MGHDK and SYGVNS. This CDR3 has 15 amino acids. As DNA, the CDR3 is TGTGCCAGCAGTGATTCACGAGCCAGCGGGGAAAAACTGTTTTTT. Its protein is CASSDSRASGEKLFF.

CDR3 sequence reads: CASSQDQGQETQYF. The CDR3 region has the DNA TGTGCCAGCAGCCAAGACCAAGGGCAAGAGACCCAGTACTTC. This chain joins TRBV4-2 and TRBJ2-5; D gene ambiguous. The CDR3 contains 14 residues. Per germline, CDR1 LGHNA and CDR2 YNFKEQ. V was pared by 0 bases and J by 2 bases, with 7 bases between.

The chain recombines TRBV10-1 with TRBJ2-5, with 8 bases identical to TRBD2. V lost 5 bases, J lost 6 bases, and 8 bases stayed unmatched. CDR3 length: 14 residues. The germline V gene has CDR1 WNHNN and CDR2 SYGVQD (reference sequence). CDR3 DNA: TGCGCCAGCAGTCGCGGGGGGCCAGAGAAGACCCAGTACTTC. This codes for CASSRGGPEKTQYF.

This clonotype was picked up many times. The chain has TRBV4-1 and TRBJ2-2; maybe TRBD2 (5 bases). Trimming cost V 4 bases and J 4 bases, with 16 bases left between them. This CDR3 comprises 16 residues. Germline V gene lookup returns CDR1 MGHRA and CDR2 YSYEKL. As DNA, the CDR3 is TGCGCCAGCAGCCTACTCGAAGCGGCGGGCACCGGGGAGCTGTTTTTT. This gives the protein CASSLLEAAGTGELFF.

V and J are TRBV5-1 and TRBJ1-2; the match to TRBD1 covers 7 bases. After removal of 4 bases from V and 4 bases from J, the junction contained 10 bases not matched to a gene. The CDR3 has 15 amino acids. The germline V gene has CDR1 SGHRS and CDR2 YFSETQ. CDR3 sequence (DNA): TGCGCCAGCAGCCCAGGGGACAGATTAAGCTATGGCTACACCTTC. Its protein is CASSPGDRLSYGYTF. The full variable domain, in which reference TRBV5-1 and TRBJ1-2 provide the parts outside the CDR3, is KAGVTQTPRYLIKTRGQQVTLSCSPISGHRSVSWYQQTPGQGLQFLFEYFSETQRNKGNFPGRFSGRQFSNSRSEMNVSTLELGDSALYLCASSPGDRLSYGYTFGSGTRLTVV.

This clonotype was counted ten times or more. This chain connects TRBV10-3 to TRBJ2-3, with 7 bases fitting TRBD2. The J segment lost 0 bases and the V segment lost 6 bases, leaving 9 bases of the junction unmatched. CDR1 is ENHRY, CDR2 SYGVKD, per germline. This CDR3 region has 16 residues. CDR3 DNA: TGTGCCATCAGCCGAGGCGGCGGGGGTAGCACAGATACGCAGTATTTT. Its translation: CAISRGGGGSTDTQYF.

This clonotype was seen many times. V gene TRBV10-2 combines with J gene TRBJ1-1; 7 nucleotides agree with TRBD1. Germline CDR1 reads WSHSY; CDR2 reads SAAADI. This CDR3 contains 15 residues. After removal of 5 bases from V and 2 bases from J, the junction contained 8 bases not matched to a gene. As DNA, the CDR3 is TGCGCCAGCAGTATTCCGGGACAGATAAACACTGAAGCTTTCTTT. This codes for CASSIPGQINTEAFF.

This clonotype was picked up a small number of times. This rearrangement joins TRBV10-3 to TRBJ2-7, with 8 bases lining up with TRBD1. J was trimmed by 0 bases and V by 6 bases; bases with no gene match: 4. The germline V gene has CDR1 ENHRY and CDR2 SYGVKD. This CDR3 has 14 residues. CDR3 bases: TGTGCCATCAGCCAGACAGGGGACTCCTACGAGCAGTACTTC. Its translation: CAISQTGDSYEQYF.

By share of the sample, this clonotype is medium-sized. The rearrangement joins TRBV18 to TRBJ2-7; D possibly corresponds to TRBD1 (5 bases). CDR1 and CDR2 (germline): KGHSH, LQKENI. This CDR3 is 14 amino acids long. V was trimmed by 0 bases and J by 2 bases, leaving 8 bases between them. The CDR3 nucleotides read TGTGCCAGCTCACCACCGAAGGGGACCTACGAGCAGTACTTC. This translates into CASSPPKGTYEQYF.

This clonotype was seen at least ten times. The V and J genes are TRBV6-1 and TRBJ1-1; no definite D call. Between the trimmed V and J ends, which lost 7 bases and 7 bases, there was a span of 13 bases. Germline V gene sequence: CDR1 MNHNS, CDR2 SASEGT. The CDR3 is 12 residues long. CDR3 sequence reads: CASKRGDFEAFF. CDR3 DNA sequence: TGTGCCAGCAAGCGAGGAGATTTTGAAGCTTTCTTT.

This clonotype was seen ten or more times. This chain joins TRBV6-1 and TRBJ1-2; D gene uncertain. The ends were cut back, 6 bases at V and 7 bases at J, with 12 bases in the middle. Germline V gene lookup returns CDR1 MNHNS and CDR2 SASEGT. The CDR3 contains 12 residues. The CDR3 nucleotides read TGTGCCAGCAGGGGAGGCGATGGTGGCTACACCTTC. It translates to CASRGGDGGYTF.

At least ten counts were recorded for this clonotype. The rearrangement joins TRBV12-3 or TRBV12-4 to TRBJ1-1; D perhaps matches TRBD1 (5 bases). There are 19 residues in the CDR3. Trimming removed 3 bases at V and 3 bases at J, with 26 bases between. The CDR3 DNA reads TGTGCCAGCAGTTTGGATGGACACGACGGTTATTCGGTAGACACTGAAGCTTTCTTT. Its protein is CASSLDGHDGYSVDTEAFF.

The sample holds many counts of this clonotype. The CDR3 sequence: CSAPKTGSYNEQFF. The DNA for the CDR3 is TGCAGTGCCCCCAAGACAGGGTCCTACAATGAGCAGTTCTTC. The rearrangement uses TRBV20-1 and TRBJ2-1; 7 positions match TRBD1. This CDR3 region has 14 residues. The V gene end was trimmed by 6 bases and the J gene end by 1 base; junction bases not matched to a gene: 6. The V gene's germline CDR1 is DFQATT and CDR2 SNEGSKA (reference sequence).

This clonotype was counted ten times or more. The chain uses TRBV5-1 and TRBJ2-1; 9 bases agree with TRBD1. The CDR3 has 18 residues. Germline trimming cut 2 bases from V and 1 base from J; bases unmatched to any gene: 10. The V gene's germline CDR1 is SGHRS and CDR2 YFSETQ. The CDR3 reads CASSFLRAGQGSYNEQFF. For the CDR3, the DNA is TGCGCCAGCAGCTTCCTCCGAGCTGGACAGGGGTCCTACAATGAGCAGTTCTTC.

This clonotype showed up just a few times. This chain uses TRBV6-6 with TRBJ1-1; 10 bases are a match to TRBD1. The CDR3 extends over 14 amino acids. The V gene end was trimmed by 5 bases and the J gene end by 10 bases; junction bases not matched to a gene: 10. The germline V gene has CDR1 MNHNY and CDR2 SVGAGI (reference sequence). DNA for the CDR3: TGTGCCAGCAGTGATTATGACAGGGGGCGGGGAGCTTTCTTT. Protein: CASSDYDRGRGAFF.

This clonotype appeared many times. The chain links TRBV10-2 to TRBJ2-2; the D is unclear. Germline V gives CDR1 WSHSY, CDR2 SAAADI. This CDR3 is 14 amino acids long. V lost 7 bases, J lost 0 bases, and 9 bases lay in between. In DNA form, the CDR3 reads TGCGCCAGCAAAAGGACCCCGAACACCGGGGAGCTGTTTTTT. Protein sequence: CASKRTPNTGELFF.

This clonotype appeared a few times. This may stem from a read error, because a much larger clone lies one nucleotide away. The rearrangement joins TRBV3-1 to TRBJ2-7, with D unresolved. Germline CDR1 LGHDT, CDR2 YNNKEL (reference sequence). This CDR3 comprises 11 residues. V was trimmed by 1 base and J by 5 bases, leaving 3 bases between them. CDR3 residues: CASSQGDEQYF. DNA of the CDR3: TGTGCCAGCAGCCAAGGGGACGAGCAGTACTTC.

This clonotype was counted a few times. This chain links TRBV19 with TRBJ1-5, with 7 bases matching TRBD1. Trimming at V came to 3 bases and at J to 7 bases, leaving 6 bases not matched to a gene. This CDR3 has 14 residues. Germline V gives CDR1 LNHDA, CDR2 SQIVND (reference sequence). CDR3 coding DNA: TGTGCCAGTAGTATCCACAGGGGCGGGCAGCCCCAGCATTTT. Translating it yields CASSIHRGGQPQHF. Variable domain in full (rest from reference TRBV19 and TRBJ1-5): DGGITQSPKYLFRKEGQNVTLSCEQNLNHDAMYWYRQDPGQGLRLIYYSQIVNDFQKGDIAEGYSVSREKKESFPLTVTSAQKNPTAFYLCASSIHRGGQPQHFGDGTRLSIL.

Here the CDR3 reads CASSAGGAGNTIYF. CDR3 DNA: TGTGCCAGCAGTGCAGGGGGAGCTGGAAACACCATATATTTT. The rearrangement joins TRBV6-6 to TRBJ1-3; 7 nucleotides line up with TRBD1. J was trimmed by 2 bases and V by 5 bases; bases with no gene match: 3. The CDR3 has 14 residues. In germline, CDR1 is MNHNY, CDR2 SVGAGI (reference sequence).

The table lists this clonotype with many counts. This chain links TRBV7-2 with TRBJ1-5, with 9 bases fitting TRBD1. CDR3 length: 14 amino acids. V lost 1 base and J lost 5; bases outside the gene matches: 0. Germline assignment: CDR1 SGHTA and CDR2 FQGNSA. CDR3 in DNA: TGTGCCAGCAGCTTAGGACAGGGGGATCAGCCCCAGCATTTT. This gives the protein CASSLGQGDQPQHF.

Ten or more counts support this clonotype. This rearrangement joins TRBV20-1 to TRBJ1-6, with D maybe TRBD1 (5 bases). There are 15 residues in the CDR3. Germline V lookup: CDR1 DFQATT, CDR2 SNEGSKA (reference sequence). Trimming stripped 3 bases from V and 2 bases from J, with 11 bases between. The CDR3, as DNA: TGCAGTGCTAGGGCGGGACTCGCCTATAATTCACCCCTCCACTTT. Encoded protein: CSARAGLAYNSPLHF.